This T cell receptor beta chain was observed in a study of blood T cells in healthy people across ages. Study as a whole: About one barcoded TCR beta cDNA was captured per two T cells. General study findings and limits: The lack of PBMC sorting stopped any conclusive naive versus antigen-experienced comparison. Roughly linear age-related decline in beta diversity appeared, significant by age about 37.

The V and J ends lost 1 base and 10 bases respectively, with 11 bases between them. In germline, CDR1 is SGHTA, CDR2 FQGTGA. The CDR3 has 13 residues. Concerning this clonotype: The antigen remains undetermined.

PCR was performed a second time for about 7 to 11 cycles using a sample-barcoded 5' primer and a J-beta primer mix. TCRdb reprocessed the 5' RACE reads with MiXCR, giving one entry per CDR3 protein. Of about 1 million distinct CDR3 sequences in the sample, under 30% are singletons; the top ten hold less than 0.75%. The sample was also linked to a second study, of T cells of mothers and their children. That paper states: Three healthy Caucasian mothers gave samples, and so did their six children.

Specimen: blood. The clonotype was recovered from a girl aged 2-10 years in good health. V and J are TRBV7-3 and TRBJ2-1; D is perhaps TRBD1 (5 bases). CDR3 residues: CASSLRDGAEQFF. The CDR3 DNA reads TGTGCCAGCAGCTTAAGGGATGGGGCAGAGCAGTTCTTC.